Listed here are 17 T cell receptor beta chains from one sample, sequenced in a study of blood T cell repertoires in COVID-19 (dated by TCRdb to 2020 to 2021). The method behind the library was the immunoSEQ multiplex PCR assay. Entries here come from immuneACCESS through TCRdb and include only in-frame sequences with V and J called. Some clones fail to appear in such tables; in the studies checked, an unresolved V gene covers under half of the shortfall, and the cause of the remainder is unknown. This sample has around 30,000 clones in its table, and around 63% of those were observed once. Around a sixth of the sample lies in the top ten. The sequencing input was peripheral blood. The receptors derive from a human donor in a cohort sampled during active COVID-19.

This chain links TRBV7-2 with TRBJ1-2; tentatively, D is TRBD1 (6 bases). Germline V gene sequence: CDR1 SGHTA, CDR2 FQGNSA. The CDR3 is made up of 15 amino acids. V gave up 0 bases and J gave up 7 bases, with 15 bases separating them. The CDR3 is CASSLAPAQGGGYTF. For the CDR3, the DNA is TGTGCCAGCAGCTTAGCCCCCGCACAGGGTGGTGGCTACACCTTC.

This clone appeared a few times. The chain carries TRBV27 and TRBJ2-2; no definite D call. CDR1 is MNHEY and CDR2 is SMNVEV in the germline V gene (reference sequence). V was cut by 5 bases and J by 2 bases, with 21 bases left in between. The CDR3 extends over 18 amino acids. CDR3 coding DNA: TGTGCCAGCAGTGCCCCGGCCGGTTCAAGAGGAAACACCGGGGAGCTGTTTTTT. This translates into CASSAPAGSRGNTGELFF.

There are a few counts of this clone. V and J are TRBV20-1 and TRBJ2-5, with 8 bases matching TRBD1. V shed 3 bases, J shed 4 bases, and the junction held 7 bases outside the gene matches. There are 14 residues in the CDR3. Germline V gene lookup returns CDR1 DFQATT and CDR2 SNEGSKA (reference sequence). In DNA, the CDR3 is TGCAGTGCTAGTCCCAGGGGGCGCAGAGAGACCCAGTACTTC. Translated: CSASPRGRRETQYF.

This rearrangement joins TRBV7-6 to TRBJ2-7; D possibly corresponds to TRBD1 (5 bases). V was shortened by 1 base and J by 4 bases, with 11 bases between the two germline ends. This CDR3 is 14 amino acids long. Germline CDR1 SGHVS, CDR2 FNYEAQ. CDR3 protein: CASSLGAGSYEQYF. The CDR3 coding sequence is TGTGCCAGCAGCTTAGGCGCAGGGTCGTACGAGCAGTACTTC.

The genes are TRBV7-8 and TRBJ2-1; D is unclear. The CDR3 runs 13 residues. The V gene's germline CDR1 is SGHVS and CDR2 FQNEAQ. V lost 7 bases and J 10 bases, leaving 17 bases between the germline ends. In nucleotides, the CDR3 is TGTGCCAGCACCCAAACTACCGTTGGGGAGCAGTTCTTC. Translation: CASTQTTVGEQFF.

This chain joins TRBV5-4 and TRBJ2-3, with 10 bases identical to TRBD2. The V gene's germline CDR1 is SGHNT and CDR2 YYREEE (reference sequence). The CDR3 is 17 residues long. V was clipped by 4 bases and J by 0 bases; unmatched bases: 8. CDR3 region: CASSPRTSGYSTDTQYF. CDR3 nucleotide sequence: TGTGCCAGCAGCCCCAGGACTAGCGGATATAGCACAGATACGCAGTATTTT.

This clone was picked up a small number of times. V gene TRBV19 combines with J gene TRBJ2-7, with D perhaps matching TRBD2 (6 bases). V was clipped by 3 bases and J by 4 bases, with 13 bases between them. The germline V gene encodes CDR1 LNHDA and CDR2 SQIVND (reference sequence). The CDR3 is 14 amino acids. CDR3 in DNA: TGTGCCAGTAGTATTAACCGGGAGCCATACGAGCAGTACTTC. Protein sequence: CASSINREPYEQYF.

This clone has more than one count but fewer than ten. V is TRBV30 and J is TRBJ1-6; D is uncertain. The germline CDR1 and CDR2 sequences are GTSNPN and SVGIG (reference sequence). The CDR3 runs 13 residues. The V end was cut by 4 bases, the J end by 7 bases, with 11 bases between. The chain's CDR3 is CAWNRVKNSPLHF. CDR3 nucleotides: TGTGCCTGGAACCGGGTTAAAAATTCACCCCTCCACTTT.

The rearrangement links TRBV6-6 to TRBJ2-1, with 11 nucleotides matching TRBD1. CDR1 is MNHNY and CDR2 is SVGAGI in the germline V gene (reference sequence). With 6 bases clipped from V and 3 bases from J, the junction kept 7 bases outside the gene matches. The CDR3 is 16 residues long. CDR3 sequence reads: CASRAGDRGIYNEQFF. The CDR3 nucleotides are TGTGCCAGCAGAGCCGGGGACAGGGGGATCTACAATGAGCAGTTCTTC.

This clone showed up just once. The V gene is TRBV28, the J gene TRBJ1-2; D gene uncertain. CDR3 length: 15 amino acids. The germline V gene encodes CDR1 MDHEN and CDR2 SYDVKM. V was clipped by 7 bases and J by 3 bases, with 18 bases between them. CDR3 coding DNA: TGTGCCAGCATCAAGGGAGGGATAGTCGACTATGGCTACACCTTC. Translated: CASIKGGIVDYGYTF.

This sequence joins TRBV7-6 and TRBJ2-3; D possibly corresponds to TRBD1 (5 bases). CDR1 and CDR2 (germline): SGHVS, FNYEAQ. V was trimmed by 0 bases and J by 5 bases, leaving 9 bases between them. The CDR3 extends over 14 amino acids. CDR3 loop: CASSLAAREDTQYF. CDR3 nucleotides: TGTGCCAGCAGCTTAGCGGCCAGGGAAGATACGCAGTATTTT.

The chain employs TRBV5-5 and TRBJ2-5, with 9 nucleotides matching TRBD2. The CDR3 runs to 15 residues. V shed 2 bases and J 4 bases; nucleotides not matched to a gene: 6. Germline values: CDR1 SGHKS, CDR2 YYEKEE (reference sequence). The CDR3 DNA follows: TGTGCCAGCAGCTTCCAAGCGGGGGGAGGAGAGACCCAGTACTTC. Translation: CASSFQAGGGETQYF.

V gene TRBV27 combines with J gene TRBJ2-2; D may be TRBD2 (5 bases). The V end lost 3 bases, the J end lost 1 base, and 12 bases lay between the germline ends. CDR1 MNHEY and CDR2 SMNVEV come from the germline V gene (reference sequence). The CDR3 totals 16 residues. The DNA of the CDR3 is TGTGCCAGCAGTTTGCGACTGAGGGAGAACACCGGGGAGCTGTTTTTT. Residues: CASSLRLRENTGELFF.

The CDR3 nucleotides read TGCGCCAGCAGCCAAGAAAGGACACAGACTAATGAAAAACTGTTTTTT. Its protein product is CASSQERTQTNEKLFF. This rearrangement joins TRBV4-3 to TRBJ1-4, with D possibly being TRBD1 (5 bases). The V gene lost 0 bases and the J gene lost 2 bases, with 10 bases spanning the gap. Germline V CDR1 and CDR2: LGHNA, YSLEER. This CDR3 spans 16 amino acids.

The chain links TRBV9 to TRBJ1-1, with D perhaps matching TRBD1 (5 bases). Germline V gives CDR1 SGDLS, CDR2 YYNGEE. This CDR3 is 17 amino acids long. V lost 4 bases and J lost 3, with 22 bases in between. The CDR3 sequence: CASSPPPGLLGHTEAFF. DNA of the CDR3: TGTGCCAGCAGCCCTCCACCGGGACTCCTGGGCCACACTGAAGCTTTCTTT.

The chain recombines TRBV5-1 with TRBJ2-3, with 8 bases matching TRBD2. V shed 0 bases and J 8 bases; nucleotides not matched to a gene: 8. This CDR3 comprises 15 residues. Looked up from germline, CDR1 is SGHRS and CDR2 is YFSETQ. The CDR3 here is CASSLVGRGKATQYF. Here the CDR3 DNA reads TGCGCCAGCAGCTTGGTCGGGAGGGGGAAAGCTACGCAGTATTTT.

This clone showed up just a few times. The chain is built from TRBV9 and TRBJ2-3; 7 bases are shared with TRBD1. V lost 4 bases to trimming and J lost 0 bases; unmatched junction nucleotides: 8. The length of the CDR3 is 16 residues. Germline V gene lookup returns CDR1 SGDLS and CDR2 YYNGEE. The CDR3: CASSINRGPSTDTQYF. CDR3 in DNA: TGTGCCAGCAGCATAAACAGGGGTCCTAGCACAGATACGCAGTATTTT.